The rows below give T cell receptor beta chains drawn from one sample of a study of type 1 regulatory T cells. No antigens are known for them. TCRdb processed the reads anew with MiXCR; each CDR3 protein has one entry. Of approximately 42,000 distinct CDR3 sequences in the sample, less than 15% were seen once. The material sequenced was cultured non-Tr1 T cells, either the whole culture or a sorted T cell fraction (not recorded which). The receptors come from a human donor in good health. Both conserved end residues are part of each CDR3. The order of the fields is D gene, V gene, J gene, clone size, CDR3 DNA, CDR3 protein. A D gene is named only where the DNA matches it firmly. Clone size, where shown, is once, few, many, or a class for clones that have expanded.

TRBD1,TRBV2,TRBJ1-1,.,TGTGCCAGCAGGACAGGGGGATCAAACACTGAAGCTTTCTTT,CASRTGGSNTEAFF
.,TRBV5-1,TRBJ2-7,many,TGCGCCAGCAGCTTGGAACAGAGTTTCTACGAGCAGTACTTC,CASSLEQSFYEQYF
.,TRBV27,TRBJ1-1,.,TGTGCCAGCAGAGGCTTCGCGAGGAGCACTGAAGCTTTCTTT,CASRGFARSTEAFF
.,TRBV15,TRBJ2-1,many,TGTGCCACCAGTAAAGTTGGAGGTTACTACAATGAGCAGTTCTTC,CATSKVGGYYNEQFF
.,TRBV6-2/TRBV6-3,TRBJ1-1,few,TGTGCCAGCAGTTACTTCCCAGTGAGCAGGCGGACTGAAGCTTTCTTT,CASSYFPVSRRTEAFF
.,TRBV24-1,TRBJ2-7,once,TGTGCCACCGGGGACGGCTCCTACGAGCAGCACTTC,CATGDGSYEQHF
.,TRBV9,TRBJ2-7,many,TGTGCCAGCAGCGGCGACTACGGCGAGCAGTACTTC,CASSGDYGEQYF
.,TRBV3-1,TRBJ2-1,many,TGTGCCAGCAGCCACAACCGGGCCCCCGGTGCAAATGAGCAGTTCTTC,CASSHNRAPGANEQFF
TRBD1,TRBV15,TRBJ1-1,few,TGTGCCACCAGCAGAGATCGTGGGACAGGCGAAGCTTTCTTT,CATSRDRGTGEAFF
.,TRBV24-1,TRBJ2-1,many,TGTGCCACTGGGAGGCAGGGAGGTGAGCAGTTCTTC,CATGRQGGEQFF
.,TRBV5-1,TRBJ2-3,many,TGCGCCAGCAGCCCAACCTCACAAGAAACAGATACGCAGTATTTT,CASSPTSQETDTQYF
TRBD1,TRBV10-3,TRBJ2-1,.,TGTGCCATCAGTACCGGGACAGACAATGAGCAGTTCTTC,CAISTGTDNEQFF
TRBD2,TRBV11-2,TRBJ2-3,few,TGTGCCAGCAGCCCGGGGGGACTAGCGGCAGATACGCAGTATTTT,CASSPGGLAADTQYF
.,TRBV4-2,TRBJ1-1,.,TGTGCCAGCAGCCAAGAAGGTAGCAGGGAGAACACTGAAGCTTTCTTT,CASSQEGSRENTEAFF
.,TRBV6-2/TRBV6-3,TRBJ2-1,few,TGTGCCAGCAGATTTACTAGCATTCATGAGCAGTTCTTC,CASRFTSIHEQFF
TRBD2,TRBV29-1,TRBJ2-1,many,TGCAGCGTTGCGCGGGAGGGCCCTTGGCAGTTCTTC,CSVAREGPWQFF
.,TRBV5-1,TRBJ2-7,medium-sized,TGCGCCAGCAGCTTGTGGGGGTACGAGCAGTACTTC,CASSLWGYEQYF
.,TRBV7-9,TRBJ2-5,many,TGTGCCAGCAGCTTCTATGCGGGACCACAAGGGGAGACCCAGTACTTC,CASSFYAGPQGETQYF